The clone carrying this T cell receptor (beta chain) was observed many times. CDR1 and CDR2 from the germline V gene are KGHSH and LQKENI. With V trimmed by 6 bases and J by 8 bases, 14 bases remained unmatched. CDR3 size: 16 residues. These data originate in a study of shared clonotypes between healthy human individuals. Deep-level running was used for the assay. For each subset, genomic DNA was distributed in equal portions over several immunoSEQ plates. Some clones are missing from TCRdb's copy, which holds only in-frame ones; the method was immunoSEQ multiplex PCR. This table has 950,000 to 1,100,000 clones, about 70% appearing once.

Sequenced material: memory CD4+ T cells sorted from blood. This sample's subset: CD45RA-negative fraction. The sequence was obtained from a man aged 18-30 years in good health. The chain couples TRBV18 to TRBJ2-1, with 9 bases matching TRBD1. DNA of the CDR3: TGTGCCAGCTCCCCCATACCACCACGACAGGGGGATGAGCAGTTCTTC. Amino acid sequence: CASSPIPPRQGDEQFF.